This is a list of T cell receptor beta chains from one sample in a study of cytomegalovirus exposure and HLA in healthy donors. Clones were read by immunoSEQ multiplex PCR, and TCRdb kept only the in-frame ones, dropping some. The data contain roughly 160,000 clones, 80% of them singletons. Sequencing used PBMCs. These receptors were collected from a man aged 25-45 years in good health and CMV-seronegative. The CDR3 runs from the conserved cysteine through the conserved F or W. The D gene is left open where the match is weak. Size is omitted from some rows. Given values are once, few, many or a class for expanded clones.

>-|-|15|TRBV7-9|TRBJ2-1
TGTGCCAGCAGCTTAGCGGGAGCGGTCTACAATGAGCAGTTCTTC
CASSLAGAVYNEQFF
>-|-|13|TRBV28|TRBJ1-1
TGTGCCAGCAGGTGGCGGGCATTCACTGAAGCTTTCTTT
CASRWRAFTEAFF
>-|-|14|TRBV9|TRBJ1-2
TGTGCCAGCAGCGACCCCCGCGGCAACTATGGCTACACCTTC
CASSDPRGNYGYTF
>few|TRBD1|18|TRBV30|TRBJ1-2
TGTGCCTGGAGGGGCCGAGGGTTAGGACAGGGGTTGCCCTATGGCTACACCTTC
CAWRGRGLGQGLPYGYTF
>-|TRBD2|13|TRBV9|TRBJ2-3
TGTGCCAGCAGGACTAGCGGCACAGATACGCAGTATTTT
CASRTSGTDTQYF
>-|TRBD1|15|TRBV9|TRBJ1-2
TGTGCCAGCAGCGTCGACCCGACAGGGCCCTATGGCTACACCTTC
CASSVDPTGPYGYTF
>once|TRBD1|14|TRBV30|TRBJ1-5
TGTGCCTGGAGTCTCGGGACAGGCAGGCAGCCCCAGCATTTT
CAWSLGTGRQPQHF
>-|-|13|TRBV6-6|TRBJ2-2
TGTGCCAGCAGTTTGAGCGCCACCGGGGAGCTGTTTTTT
CASSLSATGELFF
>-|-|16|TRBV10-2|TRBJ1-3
TGCGCCAGCAGTGGATTATCAGGTTTCTCTGGAAACACCATATATTTT
CASSGLSGFSGNTIYF
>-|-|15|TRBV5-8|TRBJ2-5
TGTGCCAGCAGCTTAGGGAACCAAAGGAGGGAGACCCAGTACTTC
CASSLGNQRRETQYF
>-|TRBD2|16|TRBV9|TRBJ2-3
TGTGCCAGCAGCGTCGACCGGGACTATAGCACAGATACGCAGTATTTT
CASSVDRDYSTDTQYF
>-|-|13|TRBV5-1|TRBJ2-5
TGCGCCAGCAGTCCAGAGGCTCAAGAGACCCAGTACTTC
CASSPEAQETQYF
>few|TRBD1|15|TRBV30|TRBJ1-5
TGTGCCTGGAGCGCTATTGACAGGGGAAATCAGCCCCAGCATTTT
CAWSAIDRGNQPQHF
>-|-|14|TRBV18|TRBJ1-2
TGTGCCAGCTCACAGGCAGCGAATAACTATGGCTACACCTTC
CASSQAANNYGYTF
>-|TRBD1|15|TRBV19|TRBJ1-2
TGTGCCACCCTATGGGGGACAGGGGGCAATTATGGCTACACCTTC
CATLWGTGGNYGYTF
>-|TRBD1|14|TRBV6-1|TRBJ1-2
TGTGCCAGCAGTGATCGACAGGGGCGGGGGGGCTACACCTTC
CASSDRQGRGGYTF
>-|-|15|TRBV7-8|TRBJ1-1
TGTGCCAGCAGCACCGTGGGTGGGGGGTGGACTGAAGCTTTCTTT
CASSTVGGGWTEAFF
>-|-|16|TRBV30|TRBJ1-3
TGTGCCTGGACCCCTTCAGGGGCAGTGTTCGGTAACACCATATATTTT
CAWTPSGAVFGNTIYF
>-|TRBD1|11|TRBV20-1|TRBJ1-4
TGCAGTGCGGGACAGGACAAAAAACTGTTTTTT
CSAGQDKKLFF
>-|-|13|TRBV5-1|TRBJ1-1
TGCGCCAGCAGCTTGGATTGGGCAGCTGAAGCTTTCTTT
CASSLDWAAEAFF
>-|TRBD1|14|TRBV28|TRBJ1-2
TGTGCCAGCAGTTTATACAGGGGGCCAGCTGGCTACACCTTC
CASSLYRGPAGYTF
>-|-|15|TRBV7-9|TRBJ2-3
TGTTCCAGCAGCTTAGTAGGGGTTTACACAGATACGCAGTATTTT
CSSSLVGVYTDTQYF
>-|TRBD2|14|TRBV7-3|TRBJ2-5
TGTGCCAGCAGCCCCGGGGGGGCCGGGGAGACCCAGTACTTC
CASSPGGAGETQYF
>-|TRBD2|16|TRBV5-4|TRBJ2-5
TGTGCCAGCAGCACGAGACTAGCGGCGTACCAAGAGACCCAGTACTTC
CASSTRLAAYQETQYF
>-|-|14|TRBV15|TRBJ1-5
TGTGCCACCAGCCCCAACTTGGGGCCTCAGCCCCAGCATTTT
CATSPNLGPQPQHF